One sample yielded the 3 T cell receptor beta chains listed below, sequenced in a study of blood T cells in healthy people across ages. A J-beta primer mix and a sample-barcoded 5' primer were used in a second PCR of about 7 to 12 cycles. TCRdb reprocessed the 5' RACE reads via MiXCR and lists one record per CDR3 protein. The sample yields approximately 810,000 distinct CDR3 sequences, about 37% seen once. The sample was blood. Receptors were obtained from a man between 18 and 29 years old in good health.

The V gene is TRBV20-1, the J gene TRBJ2-6; TRBD1 is a possible D gene (6 bases). The CDR3 sequence is 11 residues long. The germline V gene has CDR1 DFQATT and CDR2 SNEGSKA (reference sequence). Trimming left V 2 bases short and J 12 bases short, with 8 bases between. CDR3 residues: CSARTGSVLTF. As DNA, the CDR3 is TGCAGTGCTAGAACAGGGAGCGTCCTGACTTTC.

The V call is TRBV4-2, the J call TRBJ1-4, with D tentatively TRBD1 (6 bases). V was shortened by 0 bases and J by 4 bases, with 9 bases between the two germline ends. The CDR3 sequence is 15 residues long. Germline CDR1 reads LGHNA; CDR2 reads YNFKEQ. CDR3 loop: CASSQEGASNEKLFF. In nucleotides, the CDR3 is TGTGCCAGCAGCCAAGAGGGGGCGAGTAATGAAAAACTGTTTTTT.

V gene TRBV7-2 combines with J gene TRBJ2-5; D may be TRBD1 or TRBD2 (7 bases each). The V gene lost 1 base and the J gene lost 11 bases, with 23 bases spanning the gap. Germline CDR1 reads SGHTA; CDR2 reads FQGNSA. The CDR3 extends over 16 amino acids. DNA of the CDR3: TGTGCCAGCAGCTTAGGCAGGGGGGGCTACCCCTACGGGCAGTACTTC. It encodes CASSLGRGGYPYGQYF.